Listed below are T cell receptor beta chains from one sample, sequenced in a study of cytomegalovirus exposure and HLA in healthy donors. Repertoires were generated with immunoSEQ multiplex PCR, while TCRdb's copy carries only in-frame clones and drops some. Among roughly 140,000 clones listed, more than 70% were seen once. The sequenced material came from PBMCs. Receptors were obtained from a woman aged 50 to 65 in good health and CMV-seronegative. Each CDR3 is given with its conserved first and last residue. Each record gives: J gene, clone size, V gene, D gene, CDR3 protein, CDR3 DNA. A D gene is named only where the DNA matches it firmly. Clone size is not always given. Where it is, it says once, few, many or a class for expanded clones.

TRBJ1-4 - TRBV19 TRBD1 CASRYGTANEKLFF TGTGCCAGTAGATACGGGACAGCAAATGAAAAACTGTTTTTT
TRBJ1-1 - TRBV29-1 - CSVEGLLNTEAFF TGCAGCGTCGAAGGACTGTTGAACACTGAAGCTTTCTTT
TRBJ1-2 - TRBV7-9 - CASSLADGRAITYGYTF TGTGCCAGCAGCCTAGCCGATGGCAGGGCAATAACCTATGGCTACACCTTC
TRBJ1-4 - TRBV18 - CASSPFPPATNEKLFF TGTGCCAGCTCACCATTCCCCCCGGCAACTAATGAAAAACTGTTTTTT
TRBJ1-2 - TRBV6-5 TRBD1 CASSYGRGQGAYGYTF TGTGCCAGCAGTTACGGTCGGGGACAGGGGGCCTATGGCTACACCTTC
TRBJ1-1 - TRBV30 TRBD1 CAWRQQGAREAFF TGTGCCTGGAGACAGCAGGGGGCTCGAGAAGCTTTCTTT
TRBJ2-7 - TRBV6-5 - CASSYSGGTYEQYF TGTGCCAGCAGTTACTCGGGGGGAACCTACGAGCAGTACTTC
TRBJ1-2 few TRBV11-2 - CASSLREDYGYTF TGTGCCAGCAGCTTAAGGGAGGACTATGGCTACACCTTC
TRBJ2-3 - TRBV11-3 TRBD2 CASSRTSGGAGGTQYF TGTGCCAGCAGCCGGACTAGCGGGGGGGCCGGGGGTACGCAGTATTTT
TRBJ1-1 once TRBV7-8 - CASSLAWGRLNTEAFF TGTGCCAGCAGCTTAGCGTGGGGGAGGTTGAACACTGAAGCTTTCTTT
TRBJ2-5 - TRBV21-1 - CASNPGGETQYF TGTGCCAGCAACCCGGGGGGGGAGACCCAGTACTTC
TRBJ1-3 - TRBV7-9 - CASSLGSGNTIYF TGTGCCAGCAGCTTGGGGAGTGGAAACACCATATATTTT
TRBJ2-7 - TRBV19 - CASSMGQRHSDEQYF TGTGCCAGTAGTATGGGACAACGACATAGCGACGAGCAGTACTTC